The 10 T cell receptor beta chains listed next were all sequenced from one sample in a study of a mutant IDH1 vaccine in newly diagnosed glioma. TCRdb keeps only in-frame clones here, not all; method: immunoSEQ multiplex PCR. Found here are roughly 48,000 clones, 76% of them singletons; the top ten hold about 12%. No antigen has been assigned to these receptors. Sample time point: week 35, safety follow-up. A single vaccine dose contained 300 ug of mutant IDH1 20-mer peptide, and topical imiquimod was used with it. Sequencing was performed on PBMCs, taken from a glioma patient whose treatment included an IDH1 peptide vaccine. Receptor source: a middle-aged man with glioma.

V and J are TRBV11-3 and TRBJ2-1, with 8 nucleotides matching TRBD1. The germline V gene has CDR1 SGHNT and CDR2 YENEEA. Germline trimming cut 5 bases from V and 8 bases from J; bases unmatched to any gene: 8. This CDR3 has 14 amino acids. The CDR3 spells CASSKMTGVDEQFF. Here the CDR3 DNA reads TGTGCCAGCAGCAAGATGACAGGGGTAGATGAGCAGTTCTTC.

The chain joins TRBV5-1 to TRBJ2-1; 7 bases line up with TRBD2. Germline CDR1 is SGHRS and CDR2 is YFSETQ. Losses at the gene ends were 2 bases for V and 4 bases for J; bases not matched to a gene: 6. The CDR3 is 15 amino acids. In DNA, the CDR3 is TGCGCCAGCAGCTTACGGGGGGACGAATACAATGAGCAGTTCTTC. Translated, it gives CASSLRGDEYNEQFF.

Comments on this clone: The sample carries other DNA sequences with the same CDR3. The rearrangement joins TRBV20-1 to TRBJ1-1; D remains ambiguous. The CDR3 totals 11 residues. The germline V gene has CDR1 DFQATT and CDR2 SNEGSKA (reference sequence). Deletions cut 3 bases from V and 1 base from J, with 3 bases between. For the CDR3, the DNA is TGCAGTGCTAGCGGGAACACTGAAGCTTTCTTT. This gives the protein CSASGNTEAFF.

The chain is built from TRBV14 and TRBJ2-1, with D perhaps matching TRBD2 (5 bases). Trimming shortened V by 2 bases and J by 4 bases, and 15 bases separated the two germline ends. The germline gives CDR1 SGHDN, CDR2 FVKESK. The length of the CDR3 is 16 residues. CDR3 residues: CASSQLSAGRYNEQFF. Here the CDR3 DNA reads TGTGCCAGCAGCCAACTGTCGGCGGGCCGATACAATGAGCAGTTCTTC.

This clone is a singleton in its sample. V gene TRBV7-2 combines with J gene TRBJ2-1; 9 positions agree with TRBD1. V lost 5 bases, J lost 1 base, and 6 bases stayed unmatched. CDR3 length: 16 residues. Germline values: CDR1 SGHTA, CDR2 FQGNSA. The CDR3 sequence: CASSLSQGASYNEQFF. CDR3 DNA: TGTGCCAGCAGCCTATCACAGGGGGCATCCTACAATGAGCAGTTCTTC.

The CDR3 is CASSATSGGRETQYF. The CDR3 DNA is TGTGCCAGCTCAGCCACCTCAGGGGGCAGGGAGACCCAGTACTTC. V is TRBV18 and J is TRBJ2-5; the match to TRBD1 covers 8 bases. Germline V gene data show CDR1 as KGHSH and CDR2 as LQKENI. V trimming: 5 bases; J trimming: 5 bases; junction bases outside the gene matches: 10. CDR3 length equals 15 residues. The complete variable domain, with remaining parts taken from reference TRBV18 and TRBJ2-5, reads NAGVMQNPRHLVRRRGQEARLRCSPMKGHSHVYWYRQLPEEGLKFMVYLQKENIIDESGMPKERFSAEFPKEGPSILRIQQVVRGDSAAYFCASSATSGGRETQYFGPGTRLLVL.

This clone was observed a handful of times. The chain is built from TRBV5-1 and TRBJ2-1; TRBD2 matches 12 bases. CDR1 SGHRS and CDR2 YFSETQ come from the germline V gene. The CDR3 runs 15 residues. The trim removed 3 bases at V and 8 bases at J, leaving 6 bases unmatched. The DNA of the CDR3 is TGCGCCAGCAGCTCGACTAGCGGGAGATCGTATGAGCAGTTCTTC. This encodes CASSSTSGRSYEQFF.

This clone turned up a few times. The chain employs TRBV6-5 and TRBJ1-2; 10 bases agree with TRBD1. Germline-derived CDR1 and CDR2 are MNHEY and SVGAGI. V lost 3 bases, J lost 5 bases, and 6 bases stayed unmatched. The CDR3 totals 15 residues. The CDR3 here is CASSYRGQGTYGYTF. The CDR3 DNA is TGTGCCAGCAGTTATCGGGGACAGGGGACTTATGGCTACACCTTC.

The rearrangement uses TRBV10-2 and TRBJ2-1, with 8 bases matching TRBD2. The J segment lost 0 bases and the V segment lost 2 bases, leaving 0 bases of the junction unmatched. The CDR3 spans 15 residues. The V gene's germline CDR1 is WSHSY and CDR2 SAAADI. The CDR3 loop is CASSEAGGSYNEQFF. CDR3 in DNA: TGCGCCAGCAGTGAGGCGGGAGGCTCCTACAATGAGCAGTTCTTC.

The chain couples TRBV6-5 to TRBJ1-1; D unclear. V lost 6 bases to trimming and J lost 5 bases, with 13 bases between them. This CDR3 is built from 13 residues. From germline, CDR1 is MNHEY and CDR2 SVGAGI. The chain's CDR3 is CASRPGGQTEAFF. CDR3 sequence (DNA): TGTGCCAGCAGACCCGGAGGGCAAACTGAAGCTTTCTTT.